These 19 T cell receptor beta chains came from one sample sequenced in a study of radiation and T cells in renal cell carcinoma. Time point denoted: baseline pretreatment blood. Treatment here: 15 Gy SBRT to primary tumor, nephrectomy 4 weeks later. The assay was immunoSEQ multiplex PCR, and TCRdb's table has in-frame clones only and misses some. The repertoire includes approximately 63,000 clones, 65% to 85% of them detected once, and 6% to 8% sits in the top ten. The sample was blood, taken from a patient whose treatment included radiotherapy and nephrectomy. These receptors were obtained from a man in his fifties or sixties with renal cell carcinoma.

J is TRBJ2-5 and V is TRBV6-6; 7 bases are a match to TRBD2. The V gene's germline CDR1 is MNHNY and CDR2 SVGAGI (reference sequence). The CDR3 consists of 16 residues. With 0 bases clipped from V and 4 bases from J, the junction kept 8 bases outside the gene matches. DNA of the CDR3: TGTGCCAGCAGTTACTCGAAAAGCGGGGCGGCAGAGACCCAGTACTTC. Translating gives CASSYSKSGAAETQYF.

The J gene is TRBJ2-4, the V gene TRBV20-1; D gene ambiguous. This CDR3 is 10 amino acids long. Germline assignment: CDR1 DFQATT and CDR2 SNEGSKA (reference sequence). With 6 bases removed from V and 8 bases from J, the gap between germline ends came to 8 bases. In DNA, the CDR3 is TGCAGTGCGGCCTGGGACATTCAGTACTTC. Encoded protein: CSAAWDIQYF.

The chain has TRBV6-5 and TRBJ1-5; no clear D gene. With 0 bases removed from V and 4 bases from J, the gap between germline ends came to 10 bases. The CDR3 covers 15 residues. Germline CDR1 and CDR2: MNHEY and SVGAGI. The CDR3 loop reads CASSYSVSGNQPQHF. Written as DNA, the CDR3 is TGTGCCAGCAGTTACTCGGTGTCAGGTAATCAGCCCCAGCATTTT.

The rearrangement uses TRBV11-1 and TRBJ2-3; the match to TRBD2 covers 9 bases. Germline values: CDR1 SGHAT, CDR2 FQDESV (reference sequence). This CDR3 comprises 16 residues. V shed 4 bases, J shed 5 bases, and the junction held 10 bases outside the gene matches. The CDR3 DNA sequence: TGTGCCAGCAGCTCCTTTGCGGGAGGGTCGAGAGATACGCAGTATTTT. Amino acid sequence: CASSSFAGGSRDTQYF.

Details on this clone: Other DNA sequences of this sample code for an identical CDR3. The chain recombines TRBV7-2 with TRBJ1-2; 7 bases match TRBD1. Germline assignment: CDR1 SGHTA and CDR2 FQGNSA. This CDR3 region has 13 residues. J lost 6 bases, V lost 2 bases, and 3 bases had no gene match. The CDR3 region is CASSLRGLDGYTF. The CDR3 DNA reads TGTGCCAGCAGCTTAAGGGGGCTGGATGGCTACACCTTC. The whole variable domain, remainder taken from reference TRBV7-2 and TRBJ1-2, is GAGVSQSPSNKVTEKGKDVELRCDPISGHTALYWYRQSLGQGLEFLIYFQGNSAPDKSGLPSDRFSAERTGGSVSTLTIQRTQQEDSAVYLCASSLRGLDGYTFGSGTRLTVV.

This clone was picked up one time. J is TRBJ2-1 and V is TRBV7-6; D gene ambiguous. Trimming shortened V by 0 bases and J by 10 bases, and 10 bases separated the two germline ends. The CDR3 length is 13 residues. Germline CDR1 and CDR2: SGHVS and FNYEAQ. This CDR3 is CASSLAQVAEQFF. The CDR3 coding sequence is TGTGCCAGCAGCTTAGCGCAAGTAGCAGAGCAGTTCTTC.

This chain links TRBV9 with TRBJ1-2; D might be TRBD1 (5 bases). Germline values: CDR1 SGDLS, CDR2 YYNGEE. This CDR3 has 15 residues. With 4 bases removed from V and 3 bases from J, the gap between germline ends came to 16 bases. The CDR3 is CASSPYGAGDYGYTF. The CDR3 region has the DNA TGTGCCAGCAGCCCCTACGGGGCTGGAGACTATGGCTACACCTTC.

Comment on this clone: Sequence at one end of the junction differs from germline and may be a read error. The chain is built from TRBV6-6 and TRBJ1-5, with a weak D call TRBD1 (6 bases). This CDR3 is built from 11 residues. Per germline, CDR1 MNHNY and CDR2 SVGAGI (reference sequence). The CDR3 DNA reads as TGTGCCAGCAGTCTCAGACAGGATTGGTATTTT. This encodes CASSLRQDWYF.

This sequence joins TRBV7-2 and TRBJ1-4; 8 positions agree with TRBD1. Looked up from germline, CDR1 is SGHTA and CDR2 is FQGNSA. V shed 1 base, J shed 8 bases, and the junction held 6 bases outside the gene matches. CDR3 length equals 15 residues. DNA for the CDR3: TGTGCCAGCAGCTTAGTGTCAGGGGGCATCGAAAAACTGTTTTTT. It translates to CASSLVSGGIEKLFF.

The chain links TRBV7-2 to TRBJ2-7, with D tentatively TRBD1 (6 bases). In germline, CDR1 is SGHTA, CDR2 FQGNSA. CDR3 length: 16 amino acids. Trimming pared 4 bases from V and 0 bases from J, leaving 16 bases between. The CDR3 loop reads CASSYQGLLSSYEQYF. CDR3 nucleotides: TGTGCCAGCAGCTACCAGGGGCTCCTCAGCTCCTACGAGCAGTACTTC.

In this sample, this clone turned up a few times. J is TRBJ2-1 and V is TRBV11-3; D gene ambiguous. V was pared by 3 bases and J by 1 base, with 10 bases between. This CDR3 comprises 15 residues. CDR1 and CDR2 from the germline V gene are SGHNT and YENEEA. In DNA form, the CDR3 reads TGTGCCAGCAGCTTCTTCGGTTCATCCTACAATGAGCAGTTCTTC. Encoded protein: CASSFFGSSYNEQFF.

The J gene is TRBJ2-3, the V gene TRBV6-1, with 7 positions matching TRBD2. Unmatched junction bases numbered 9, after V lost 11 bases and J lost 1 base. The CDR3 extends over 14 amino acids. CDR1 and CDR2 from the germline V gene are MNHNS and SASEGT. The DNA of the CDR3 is TGTGCCGGCGGGGCGGGGGAGCGCACAGATACGCAGTATTTT. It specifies CAGGAGERTDTQYF.

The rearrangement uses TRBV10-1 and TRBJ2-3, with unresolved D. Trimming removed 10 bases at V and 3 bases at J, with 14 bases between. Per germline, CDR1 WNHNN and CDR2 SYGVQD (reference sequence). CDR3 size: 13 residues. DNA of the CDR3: TGCGCCACCAATTTCCCCGGGACAGATACGCAGTATTTT. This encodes CATNFPGTDTQYF.

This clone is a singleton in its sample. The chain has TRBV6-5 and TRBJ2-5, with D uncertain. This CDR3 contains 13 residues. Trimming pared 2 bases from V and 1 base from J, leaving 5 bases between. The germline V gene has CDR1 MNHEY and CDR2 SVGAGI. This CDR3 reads CASSYGIQETQYF. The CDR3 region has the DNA TGTGCCAGCAGTTACGGGATCCAAGAGACCCAGTACTTC.

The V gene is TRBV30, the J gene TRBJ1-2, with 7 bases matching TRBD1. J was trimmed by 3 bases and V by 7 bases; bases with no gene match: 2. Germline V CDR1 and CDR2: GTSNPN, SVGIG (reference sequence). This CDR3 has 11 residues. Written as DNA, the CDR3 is TGTGCCTTTGGGACAGACTATGGCTACACCTTC. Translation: CAFGTDYGYTF.

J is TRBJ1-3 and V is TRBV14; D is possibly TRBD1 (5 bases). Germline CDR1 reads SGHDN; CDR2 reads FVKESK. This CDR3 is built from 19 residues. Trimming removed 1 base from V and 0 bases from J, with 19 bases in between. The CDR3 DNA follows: TGTGCCAGCAGCCAAGGACAGTCTACTTCTTTACGCTCTGGAAACACCATATATTTT. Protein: CASSQGQSTSLRSGNTIYF.

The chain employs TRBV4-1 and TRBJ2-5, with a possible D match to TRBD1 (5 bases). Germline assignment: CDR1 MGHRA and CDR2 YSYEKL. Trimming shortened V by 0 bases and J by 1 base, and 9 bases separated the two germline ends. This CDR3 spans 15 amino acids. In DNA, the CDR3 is TGCGCCAGCAGCCAAGATCCCCAGGGCCAAGAGACCCAGTACTTC. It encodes CASSQDPQGQETQYF.

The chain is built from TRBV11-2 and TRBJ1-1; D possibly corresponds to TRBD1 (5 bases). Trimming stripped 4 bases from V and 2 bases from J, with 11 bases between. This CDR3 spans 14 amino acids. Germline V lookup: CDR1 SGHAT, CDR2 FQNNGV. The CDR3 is CASSSDRINTEAFF. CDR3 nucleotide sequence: TGTGCCAGCAGCTCTGACAGAATAAACACTGAAGCTTTCTTT.

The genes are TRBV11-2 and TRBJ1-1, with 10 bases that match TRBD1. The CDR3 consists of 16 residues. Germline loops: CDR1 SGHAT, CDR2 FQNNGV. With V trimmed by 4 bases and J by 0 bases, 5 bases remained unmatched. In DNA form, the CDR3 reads TGTGCCAGCAGCTCGTCGACAGGGGGCATGAACACTGAAGCTTTCTTT. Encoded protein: CASSSSTGGMNTEAFF.